The rows below give T cell receptor beta chains drawn from one sample of a study of human T cells and chemical hapten exposure. MiXCR was run by TCRdb on the 5' RACE reads, yielding one entry per CDR3 protein. The sample lists fewer than 150,000 distinct CDR3 sequences; more than 15% were seen once. These receptors came from a human donor in good health. The CDR3 runs from the conserved cysteine through the conserved F or W. D genes are given only for firm matches. Size is stated for part of the rows, as once, few or many counts, or as a class when the clone is expanded.

j_gene | abundance | v_gene | d_gene | CDR3aa | CDR3nt
TRBJ1-5 | few | TRBV7-2 | TRBD1 | CASSLSGTGGGRPQHF | TGTGCCAGCAGCCTCTCCGGGACAGGGGGCGGGCGGCCCCAGCATTTT
TRBJ2-3 | NA | TRBV7-2 | TRBD1 | CASRRDRTLTDTQYF | TGTGCCAGCAGACGGGACAGAACACTCACAGATACGCAGTATTTT
TRBJ1-5 | few | TRBV28 | NA | CASSLPTWGVGNQPQHF | TGTGCCAGCAGTTTACCCACTTGGGGGGTGGGCAATCAGCCCCAGCATTTT
TRBJ1-6 | once | TRBV10-3 | TRBD1 | CAIRGTGDSPLHF | TGTGCCATCAGGGGGACAGGGGACTCACCCCTCCACTTT
TRBJ1-5 | few | TRBV24-1 | NA | CATSDLSNQPQHF | TGTGCCACCAGTGATTTGAGCAATCAGCCCCAGCATTTT
TRBJ2-7 | few | TRBV29-1 | TRBD1 | CSVGFGQGPYEQYF | TGCAGCGTTGGGTTCGGACAGGGACCCTACGAGCAGTACTTC
TRBJ1-1 | many | TRBV28 | NA | CASRVGGGRTEAFF | TGTGCCAGCAGAGTAGGGGGGGGTAGGACTGAAGCTTTCTTT
TRBJ2-5 | few | TRBV5-1 | NA | CASSPGQGGQETQYF | TGCGCCAGCAGCCCCGGGCAGGGTGGACAAGAGACCCAGTACTTC
TRBJ2-6 | NA | TRBV2 | NA | CASIRTGEPGSGANVLTF | TGTGCCAGCATCCGAACGGGGGAGCCTGGCTCTGGGGCCAACGTCCTGACTTTC
TRBJ1-1 | many | TRBV28 | NA | CASSLGQGQAFF | TGTGCCAGCAGTTTGGGGCAGGGTCAAGCTTTCTTT
TRBJ1-6 | NA | TRBV20-1 | NA | CSPRGQDSPLHF | TGCAGCCCCCGTGGGCAGGATTCACCCCTCCACTTT
TRBJ2-1 | few | TRBV6-5 | NA | CASSTPIRVNEQFF | TGTGCCAGCAGCACCCCCATAAGGGTTAATGAGCAGTTCTTC